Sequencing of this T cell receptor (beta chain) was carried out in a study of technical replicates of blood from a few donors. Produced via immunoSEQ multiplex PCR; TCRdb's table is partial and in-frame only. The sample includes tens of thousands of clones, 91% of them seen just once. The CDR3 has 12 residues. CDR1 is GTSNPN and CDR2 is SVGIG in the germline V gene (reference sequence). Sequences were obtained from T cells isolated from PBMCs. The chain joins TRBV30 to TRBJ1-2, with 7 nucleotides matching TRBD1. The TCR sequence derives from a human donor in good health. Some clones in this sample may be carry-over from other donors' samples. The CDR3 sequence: CSAVEGAGGYTF. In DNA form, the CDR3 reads TGTTCGGCGGTTGAGGGGGCAGGTGGCTACACCTTC.